Described below is a single T cell receptor beta chain sequence and its context. Its antigen is unidentified. This sample was included in a study of CXCR3-negative and CXCR3-positive naive CD8 T cells. The wider study: Total TRB output reached about 135 million reads, about 1.5 +/- 0.3 million per library.

UMI-labeled TRB cDNA libraries were prepared by 5' RACE. After re-calling the 5' RACE reads, TCRdb lists one entry per CDR3 protein, DNA absent. The sample table sets out approximately 100,000 distinct CDR3 sequences. Germline assignment: CDR1 SGHAT and CDR2 FQNNGV. The CDR3 is 15 amino acids. Study-level points and caveats: Sequencing showed both naive subsets with comparably high diversity, and memory CD8+ cells much lower. With surface CD5 comparable between naive subsets, TCR strength was estimated using properties derived from the TRB CDR3. CXCR3-positive naive cells had more hydrophobic TRB CDR3s than CXCR3-negative naive cells.

Naive cells were sorted as CD45RO-, CCR7+, CD27+ and CD95-. This receptor was obtained from a human donor in good health. Some clones in this sample may be carry-over from other donors' samples. The sequenced sample was naive CXCR3+ CD8+ T cells from blood. Specified subset: CD45RO-CCR7+CD27+CD95- naive CD8+ T cells expressing CXCR3 (TNR3+). V gene TRBV11-2 combines with J gene TRBJ2-1; TCRdb gives TRBD2 as the D gene, but with no DNA this cannot be confirmed. This CDR3 reads CASNPPPGSINEQFF.